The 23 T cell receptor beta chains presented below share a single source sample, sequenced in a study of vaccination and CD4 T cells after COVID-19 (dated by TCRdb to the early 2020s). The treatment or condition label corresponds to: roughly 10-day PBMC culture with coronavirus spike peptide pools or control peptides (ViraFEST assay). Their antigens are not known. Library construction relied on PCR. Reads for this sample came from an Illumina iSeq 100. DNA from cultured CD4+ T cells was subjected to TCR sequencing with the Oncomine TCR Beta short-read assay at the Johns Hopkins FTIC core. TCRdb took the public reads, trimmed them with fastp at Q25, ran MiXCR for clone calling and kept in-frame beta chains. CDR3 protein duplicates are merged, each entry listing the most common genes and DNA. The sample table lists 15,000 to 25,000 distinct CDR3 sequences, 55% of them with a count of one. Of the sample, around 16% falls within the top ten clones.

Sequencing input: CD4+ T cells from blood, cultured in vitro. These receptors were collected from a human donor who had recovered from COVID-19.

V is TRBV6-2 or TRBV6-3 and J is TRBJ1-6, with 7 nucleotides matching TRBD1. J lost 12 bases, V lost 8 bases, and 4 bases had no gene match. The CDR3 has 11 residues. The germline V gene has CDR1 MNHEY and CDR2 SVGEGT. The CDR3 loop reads CASESGGPLHF. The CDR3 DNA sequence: TGTGCCAGCGAATCAGGGGGACCCCTCCACTTT.

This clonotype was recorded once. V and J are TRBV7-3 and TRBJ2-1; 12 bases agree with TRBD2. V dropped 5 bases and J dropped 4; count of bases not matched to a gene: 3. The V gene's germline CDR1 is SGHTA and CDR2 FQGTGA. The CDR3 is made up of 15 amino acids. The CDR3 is CASSPSGGAYNEQFF. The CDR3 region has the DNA TGTGCCAGCAGCCCTAGCGGGGGGGCATACAATGAGCAGTTCTTC.

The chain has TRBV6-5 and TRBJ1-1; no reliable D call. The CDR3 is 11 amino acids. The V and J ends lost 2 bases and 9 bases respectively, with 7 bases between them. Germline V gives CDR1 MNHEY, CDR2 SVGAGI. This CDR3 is CASSYGGKAFF. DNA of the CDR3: TGTGCCAGCAGTTACGGTGGTAAAGCTTTCTTT.

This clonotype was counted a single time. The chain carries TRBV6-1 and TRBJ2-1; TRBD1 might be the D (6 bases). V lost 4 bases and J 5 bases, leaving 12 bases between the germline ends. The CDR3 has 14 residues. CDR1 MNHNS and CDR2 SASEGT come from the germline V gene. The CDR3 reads CASSARTVNNEQFF. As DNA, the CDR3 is TGTGCCAGCAGTGCCCGGACAGTAAACAATGAGCAGTTCTTC.

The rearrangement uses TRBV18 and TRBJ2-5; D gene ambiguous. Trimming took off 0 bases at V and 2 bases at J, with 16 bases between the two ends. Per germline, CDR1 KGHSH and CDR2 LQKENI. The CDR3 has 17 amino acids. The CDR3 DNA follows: TGTGCCAGCTCACCACCGGGCAGGCCCGTTTGGCAAGAGACCCAGTACTTC. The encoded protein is CASSPPGRPVWQETQYF.

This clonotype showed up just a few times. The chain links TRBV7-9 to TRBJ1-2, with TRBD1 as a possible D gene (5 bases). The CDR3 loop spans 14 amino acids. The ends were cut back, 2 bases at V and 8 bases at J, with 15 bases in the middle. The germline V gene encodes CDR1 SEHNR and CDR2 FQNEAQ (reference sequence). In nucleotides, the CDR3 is TGTGCCAGCAGCTTACACAGACCCGGGGGGGGCTACACCTTC. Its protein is CASSLHRPGGGYTF.

Written as DNA, the CDR3 is TGTGCCAGCAGTTCCGGGCAGGGTAGGTTGGAGACCCAGTACTTC. This encodes CASSSGQGRLETQYF. V gene TRBV28 combines with J gene TRBJ2-5; possibly TRBD1 for D (5 bases). V lost 4 bases and J 5 bases, leaving 17 bases between the germline ends. The CDR3 loop spans 15 amino acids. The germline CDR1 and CDR2 sequences are MDHEN and SYDVKM.

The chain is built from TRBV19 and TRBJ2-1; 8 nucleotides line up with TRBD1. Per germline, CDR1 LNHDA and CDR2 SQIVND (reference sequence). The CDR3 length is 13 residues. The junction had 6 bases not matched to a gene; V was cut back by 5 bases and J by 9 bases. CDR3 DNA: TGTGCCAGTAGTGCACAACAGGGGGGTGAGCAGTTCTTC. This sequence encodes CASSAQQGGEQFF.

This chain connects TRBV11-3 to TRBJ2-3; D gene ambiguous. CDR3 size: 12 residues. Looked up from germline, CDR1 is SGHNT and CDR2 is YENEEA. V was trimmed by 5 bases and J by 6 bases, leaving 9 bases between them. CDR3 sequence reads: CASSPSGDTQYF. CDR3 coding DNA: TGTGCCAGCAGCCCTTCGGGCGATACGCAGTATTTT.

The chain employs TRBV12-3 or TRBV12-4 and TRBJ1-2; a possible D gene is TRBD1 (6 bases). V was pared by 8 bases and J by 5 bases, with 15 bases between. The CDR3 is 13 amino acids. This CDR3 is CASGQLTGYGYTF. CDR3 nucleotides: TGTGCCAGCGGACAGCTGACCGGGTATGGCTACACCTTC.

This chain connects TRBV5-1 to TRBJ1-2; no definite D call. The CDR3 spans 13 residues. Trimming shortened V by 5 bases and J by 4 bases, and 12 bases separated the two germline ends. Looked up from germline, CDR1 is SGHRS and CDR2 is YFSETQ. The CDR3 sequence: CASRTSEGYGYTF. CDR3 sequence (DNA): TGCGCCAGCAGGACTTCTGAGGGCTATGGCTACACCTTC.

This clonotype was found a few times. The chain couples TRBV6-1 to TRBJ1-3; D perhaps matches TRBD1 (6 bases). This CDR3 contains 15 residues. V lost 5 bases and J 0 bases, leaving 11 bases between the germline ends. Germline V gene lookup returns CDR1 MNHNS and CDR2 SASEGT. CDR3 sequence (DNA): TGTGCCAGCAGTCCTATGGACAGCTCTGGAAACACCATATATTTT. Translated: CASSPMDSSGNTIYF.

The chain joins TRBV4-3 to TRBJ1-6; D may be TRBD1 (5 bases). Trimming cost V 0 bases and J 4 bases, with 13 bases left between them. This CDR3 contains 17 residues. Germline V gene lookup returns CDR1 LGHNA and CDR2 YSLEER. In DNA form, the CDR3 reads TGCGCCAGCAGCCAAGATCGGGACGGCGGATATAATTCACCCCTCCACTTT. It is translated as CASSQDRDGGYNSPLHF.

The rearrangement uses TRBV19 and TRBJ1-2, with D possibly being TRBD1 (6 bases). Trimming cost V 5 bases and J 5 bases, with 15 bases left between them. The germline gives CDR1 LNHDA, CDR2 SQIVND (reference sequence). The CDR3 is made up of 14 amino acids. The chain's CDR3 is CASSRDIALYGYTF. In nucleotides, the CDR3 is TGTGCCAGTAGTCGGGACATTGCATTATATGGCTACACCTTC.

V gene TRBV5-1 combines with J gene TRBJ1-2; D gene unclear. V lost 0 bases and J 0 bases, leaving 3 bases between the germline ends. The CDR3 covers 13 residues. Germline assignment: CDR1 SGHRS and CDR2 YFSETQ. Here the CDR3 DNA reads TGCGCCAGCAGCTTGGATACTAACTATGGCTACACCTTC. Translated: CASSLDTNYGYTF.

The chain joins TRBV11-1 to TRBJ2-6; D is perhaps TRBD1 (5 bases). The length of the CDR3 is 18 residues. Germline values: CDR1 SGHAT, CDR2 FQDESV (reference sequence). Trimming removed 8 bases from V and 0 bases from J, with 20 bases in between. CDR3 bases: TGTGCCAGCGGACCTTTAGCAGGCAGGGCCTCTGGGGCCAACGTCCTGACTTTC. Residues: CASGPLAGRASGANVLTF.

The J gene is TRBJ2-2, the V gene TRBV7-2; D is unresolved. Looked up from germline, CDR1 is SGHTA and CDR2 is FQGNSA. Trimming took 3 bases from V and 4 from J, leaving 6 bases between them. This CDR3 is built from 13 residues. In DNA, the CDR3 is TGTGCCAGCAGCTTTACCCTCACCGGGGAGCTGTTTTTT. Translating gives CASSFTLTGELFF. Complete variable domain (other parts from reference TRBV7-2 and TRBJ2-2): GAGVSQSPSNKVTEKGKDVELRCDPISGHTALYWYRQSLGQGLEFLIYFQGNSAPDKSGLPSDRFSAERTGGSVSTLTIQRTQQEDSAVYLCASSFTLTGELFFGEGSRLTVL.

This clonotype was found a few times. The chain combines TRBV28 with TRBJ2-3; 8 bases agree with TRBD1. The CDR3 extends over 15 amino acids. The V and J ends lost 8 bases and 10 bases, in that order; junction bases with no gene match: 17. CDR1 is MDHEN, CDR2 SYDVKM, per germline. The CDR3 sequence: CASEPNQGALSAQYF. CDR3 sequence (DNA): TGTGCCAGCGAGCCCAATCAGGGGGCGTTGAGTGCGCAGTATTTT.

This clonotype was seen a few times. This CDR3 reads CASSLGLVGSGEQFF. CDR3 DNA: TGTGCCAGCAGCTTAGGGCTAGTGGGAAGTGGGGAGCAGTTCTTC. V is TRBV7-2 and J is TRBJ2-1; D unresolved. This CDR3 region has 15 residues. The V end lost 1 base, the J end lost 10 bases, and 17 bases lay between the germline ends. Germline lookup yields CDR1 SGHTA and CDR2 FQGNSA.

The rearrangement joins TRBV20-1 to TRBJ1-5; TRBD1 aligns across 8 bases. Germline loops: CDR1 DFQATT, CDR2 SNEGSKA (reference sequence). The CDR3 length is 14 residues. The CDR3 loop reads CGWTGPLGNQPQHF. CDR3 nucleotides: TGCGGTTGGACAGGGCCTCTTGGCAATCAGCCCCAGCATTTT.

The CDR3 nucleotides are TGTGCCAGCAGCCGCGGGGGGGTGGGAGAGACCCAGTACTTC. Protein product: CASSRGGVGETQYF. This chain uses TRBV7-7 with TRBJ2-5, with TRBD2 matching over 9 bases. This CDR3 contains 14 residues. Trimming cost V 5 bases and J 4 bases; bases outside gene matches: 5. Per germline, CDR1 SSHAT and CDR2 FNYEAQ (reference sequence). Supplemented by reference TRBV7-7 and TRBJ2-5, the full variable domain reads GAGVSQSPRYKVTKRGQDVTLRCDPISSHATLYWYQQALGQGPEFLTYFNYEAQPDKSGLPSDRFSAERPEGSISTLTIQRTEQRDSAMYRCASSRGGVGETQYFGPGTRLLVL.

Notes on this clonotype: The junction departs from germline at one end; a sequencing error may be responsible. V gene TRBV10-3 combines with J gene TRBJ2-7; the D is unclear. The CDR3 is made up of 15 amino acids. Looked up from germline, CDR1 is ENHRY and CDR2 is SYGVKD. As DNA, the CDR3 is TGTGCCAGCAGTGAAACGACCGCTAGCTCCTACGAGCAGTACTTC. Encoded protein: CASSETTASSYEQYF.

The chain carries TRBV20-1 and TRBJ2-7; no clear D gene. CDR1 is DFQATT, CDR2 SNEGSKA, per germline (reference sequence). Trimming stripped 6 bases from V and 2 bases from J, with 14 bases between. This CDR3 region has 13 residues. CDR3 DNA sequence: TGCAGTGCCCGAGGCGCGTCAACCTACGAGCAGTACTTC. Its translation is CSARGASTYEQYF.